This T cell receptor beta chain appears in the sequencing data of a study of chemoradiotherapy in HPV16-positive cancers. Study information: A couple of HPV16-positive patients' cells yielded candidate HPV-specific clones and common motifs. Study findings and constraints: Candidate HPV-specific clones and E7-related TCR motifs grew in tumor during treatment.

The repertoire was sequenced with immunoSEQ multiplex PCR; TCRdb's copy has only in-frame clones and lacks some. Among 25,000 to 35,000 clones listed, around 86% were seen once. A word on this clone: Its matching antigen is unknown.

The CDR3 totals 21 residues. The sequence was obtained from a human donor with HPV-associated anogenital cancer. This sequence joins TRBV21-1 and TRBJ1-6; the table's D call, TRBD1, was not checked against the DNA. TRBV21-1 is a documented pseudogene. This specimen consisted of blood, obtained from a patient who underwent chemoradiotherapy. CDR3 protein: CASSIRLTGGSSNSYNSPLHF. The CDR3 coding sequence is TGTGCCAGCAGCATACGACTGACAGGGGGCAGTTCGAACTCCTATAATTCACCCCTCCACTTT.